A selection of T cell receptor beta chains follows, all from one sample in a study of blood T cell repertoires in COVID-19. The method was immunoSEQ multiplex PCR; TCRdb's version includes in-frame clones alone and lacks a portion of them. The table records about 230,000 clones, 81% of them present only once. The source material was peripheral blood. Receptor source: a woman aged 80 or over with acute or convalescent COVID-19. Both conserved end residues are part of each CDR3. Fields, in order: V gene, clone size, D gene, J gene, CDR3 protein, CDR3 DNA. A D gene is named only where the DNA matches it firmly. The listing skips clone size in some rows; elsewhere it reads once, few, many or a size class.

V: TRBV5-6; size: NA; D: NA; J: TRBJ2-4; CDR3: CASSPAGGNIQYF; DNA: TGTGCCAGCAGCCCGGCCGGAGGAAACATTCAGTACTTC
V: TRBV5-1; size: NA; D: NA; J: TRBJ1-1; CDR3: CASSLNGGNTEAFF; DNA: TGCGCCAGCAGCTTGAACGGGGGGAACACTGAAGCTTTCTTT
V: TRBV5-5; size: NA; D: NA; J: TRBJ2-2; CDR3: CASSLALTNTGELFF; DNA: TGTGCCAGCAGCTTGGCACTGACGAACACCGGGGAGCTGTTTTTT
V: TRBV18; size: NA; D: NA; J: TRBJ2-7; CDR3: CASSPSTGQSYEQYF; DNA: TGTGCCAGCTCACCAAGTACAGGCCAGAGCTACGAGCAGTACTTC
V: TRBV10-3; size: NA; D: TRBD2; J: TRBJ2-1; CDR3: CAISGRGRNSSYNEQFF; DNA: TGTGCCATCAGTGGTCGCGGGAGGAACAGCTCCTACAATGAGCAGTTCTTC
V: TRBV2; size: NA; D: NA; J: TRBJ2-7; CDR3: CARQLVASYEQYF; DNA: TGTGCCAGACAACTAGTAGCATCCTACGAGCAGTACTTC
V: TRBV27; size: NA; D: NA; J: TRBJ1-2; CDR3: CASSGQSNYGYTF; DNA: TGTGCCAGCAGTGGACAGAGTAACTATGGCTACACCTTC
V: TRBV7-9; size: NA; D: TRBD2; J: TRBJ2-1; CDR3: CASSLDSAGGLYNEQFF; DNA: TGTGCCAGCAGCTTAGACTCTGCGGGAGGACTTTACAATGAGCAGTTCTTC
V: TRBV6-1; size: NA; D: NA; J: TRBJ1-1; CDR3: CASSERGRGGWTEAFF; DNA: TGTGCCAGCAGTGAACGGGGCAGGGGTGGATGGACTGAAGCTTTCTTT
V: TRBV6-5; size: NA; D: NA; J: TRBJ1-2; CDR3: CASSYSPGANYGYTF; DNA: TGTGCCAGCAGTTACTCGCCAGGTGCTAACTATGGCTACACCTTC
V: TRBV7-2; size: NA; D: NA; J: TRBJ2-5; CDR3: CASSLLRVQETQYF; DNA: TGTGCCAGCAGCTTATTGAGGGTTCAAGAGACCCAGTACTTC
V: TRBV18; size: NA; D: NA; J: TRBJ2-2; CDR3: CASSPPADTGELFF; DNA: TGTGCCAGCTCACCACCGGCAGACACCGGGGAGCTGTTTTTT
V: TRBV19; size: NA; D: NA; J: TRBJ2-5; CDR3: CASSQVQEGTQYF; DNA: TGTGCCAGTAGTCAGGTACAGGAGGGGACCCAGTACTTC
V: TRBV3-1/TRBV3-2; size: few; D: NA; J: TRBJ1-2; CDR3: CASSQGENGYTF; DNA: TGTGCCAGCAGCCAAGGCGAGAATGGCTACACCTTC
V: TRBV27; size: once; D: TRBD1; J: TRBJ2-1; CDR3: CASRRGQGAFNEQFF; DNA: TGTGCCAGCAGACGGGGACAGGGGGCGTTCAATGAGCAGTTCTTC
V: TRBV5-1; size: NA; D: TRBD1; J: TRBJ1-6; CDR3: CASSLGQGANSPLHF; DNA: TGCGCCAGCAGCTTGGGACAGGGGGCGAATTCACCCCTCCACTTT
V: TRBV6-1; size: NA; D: TRBD1; J: TRBJ2-6; CDR3: CASSVRPGTGTGANVLTF; DNA: TGTGCCAGCAGTGTACGTCCCGGGACAGGGACTGGGGCCAACGTCCTGACTTTC